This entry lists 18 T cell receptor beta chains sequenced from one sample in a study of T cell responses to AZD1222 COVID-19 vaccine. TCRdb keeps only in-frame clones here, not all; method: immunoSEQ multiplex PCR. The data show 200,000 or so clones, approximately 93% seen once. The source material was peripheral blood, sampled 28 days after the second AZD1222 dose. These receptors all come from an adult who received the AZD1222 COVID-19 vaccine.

The CDR3 loop reads CASSLAGGRTEAFF. CDR3 in DNA: TGTGCCAGCAGCTTGGCAGGGGGTCGCACTGAAGCTTTCTTT. This chain uses TRBV5-5 with TRBJ1-1, with 7 bases fitting TRBD1. Germline V gene lookup returns CDR1 SGHKS and CDR2 YYEKEE (reference sequence). The CDR3 loop spans 14 amino acids. The J segment lost 4 bases and the V segment lost 0 bases, leaving 3 bases of the junction unmatched.

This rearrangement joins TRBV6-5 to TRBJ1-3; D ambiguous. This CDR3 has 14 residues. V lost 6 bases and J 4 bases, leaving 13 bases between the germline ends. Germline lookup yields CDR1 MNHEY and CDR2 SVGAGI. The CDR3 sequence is CASRAAAVGNTIYF. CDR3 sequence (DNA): TGTGCCAGCAGGGCTGCGGCTGTCGGAAACACCATATATTTT.

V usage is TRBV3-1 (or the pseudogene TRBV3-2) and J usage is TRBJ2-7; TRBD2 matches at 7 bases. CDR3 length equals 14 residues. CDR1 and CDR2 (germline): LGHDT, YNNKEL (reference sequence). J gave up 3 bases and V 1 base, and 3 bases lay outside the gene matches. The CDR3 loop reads CASSQGEGFYEQYF. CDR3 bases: TGTGCCAGCAGCCAAGGGGAGGGGTTCTACGAGCAGTACTTC.

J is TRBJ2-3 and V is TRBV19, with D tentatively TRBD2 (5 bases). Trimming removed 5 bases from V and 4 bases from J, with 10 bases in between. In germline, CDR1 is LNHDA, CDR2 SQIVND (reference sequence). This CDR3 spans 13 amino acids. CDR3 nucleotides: TGTGCCAGTAGTTCCGGGGTGCCAGATACGCAGTATTTT. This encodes CASSSGVPDTQYF. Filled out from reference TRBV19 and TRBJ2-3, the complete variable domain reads DGGITQSPKYLFRKEGQNVTLSCEQNLNHDAMYWYRQDPGQGLRLIYYSQIVNDFQKGDIAEGYSVSREKKESFPLTVTSAQKNPTAFYLCASSSGVPDTQYFGPGTRLTVL.

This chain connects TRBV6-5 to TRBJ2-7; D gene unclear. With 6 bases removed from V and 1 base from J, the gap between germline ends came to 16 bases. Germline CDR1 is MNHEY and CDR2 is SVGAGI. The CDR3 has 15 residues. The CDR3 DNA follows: TGTGCCAGCAGCCCCGTACTGGGAAGGTCCTACGAGCAGTACTTC. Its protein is CASSPVLGRSYEQYF.

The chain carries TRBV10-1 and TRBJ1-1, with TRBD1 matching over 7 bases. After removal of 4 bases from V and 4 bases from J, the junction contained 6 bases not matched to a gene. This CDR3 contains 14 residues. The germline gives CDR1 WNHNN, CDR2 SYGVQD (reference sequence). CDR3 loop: CASSVSRGRTEAFF. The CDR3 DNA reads TGCGCCAGCAGTGTATCAAGGGGGCGCACTGAAGCTTTCTTT.

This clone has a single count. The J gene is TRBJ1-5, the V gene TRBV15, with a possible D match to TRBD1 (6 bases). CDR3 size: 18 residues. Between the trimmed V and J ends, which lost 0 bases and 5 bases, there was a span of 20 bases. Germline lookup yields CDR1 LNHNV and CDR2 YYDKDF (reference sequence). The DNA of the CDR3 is TGTGCCACCAGCAGAGAACAGGGCCTACAAAGGACTCATCAGCCCCAGCATTTT. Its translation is CATSREQGLQRTHQPQHF.

CDR3 DNA: TGTGCCAGCAGTGTAGAGAATATACGCGAGCAGTACTTC. Its protein product is CASSVENIREQYF. The V and J genes are TRBV2 and TRBJ2-7; D is unresolved. V was shortened by 4 bases and J by 6 bases, with 13 bases between the two germline ends. This CDR3 has 13 amino acids. Germline V CDR1 and CDR2: SNHLY, FYNNEI.

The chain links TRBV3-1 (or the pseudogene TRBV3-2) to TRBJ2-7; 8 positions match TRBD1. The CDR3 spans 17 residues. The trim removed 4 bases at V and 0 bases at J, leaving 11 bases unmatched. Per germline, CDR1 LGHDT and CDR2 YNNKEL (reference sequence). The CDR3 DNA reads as TGTGCCAGCAGCCGGGACCCCACCGGGACAGGCTCCTACGAGCAGTACTTC. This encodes CASSRDPTGTGSYEQYF.

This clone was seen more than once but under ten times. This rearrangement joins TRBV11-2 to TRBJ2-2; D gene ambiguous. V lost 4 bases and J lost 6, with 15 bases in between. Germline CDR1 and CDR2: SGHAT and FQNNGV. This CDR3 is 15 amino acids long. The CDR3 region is CASSSPAVRSGELFF. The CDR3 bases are TGTGCCAGCAGCTCCCCGGCGGTACGGTCCGGGGAGCTGTTTTTT.

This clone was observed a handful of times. CDR3 nucleotides: TGCGCCAGCAGCGGACAGGGCTACGAGCAGTACTTC. Protein product: CASSGQGYEQYF. This chain connects TRBV5-1 to TRBJ2-7, with TRBD1 matching 8 bases. Per germline, CDR1 SGHRS and CDR2 YFSETQ. J lost 3 bases, V lost 4 bases, and 0 bases had no gene match. The CDR3 extends over 12 amino acids.

CDR3: CARSSSNSPLHF. CDR3 bases: TGTGCCAGGTCGAGCTCGAATTCACCCCTCCACTTT. This chain uses TRBV30 with TRBJ1-6; D call uncertain. The ends were cut back, 8 bases at V and 7 bases at J, with 12 bases in the middle. Germline CDR1 reads GTSNPN; CDR2 reads SVGIG (reference sequence). This CDR3 is built from 12 residues.

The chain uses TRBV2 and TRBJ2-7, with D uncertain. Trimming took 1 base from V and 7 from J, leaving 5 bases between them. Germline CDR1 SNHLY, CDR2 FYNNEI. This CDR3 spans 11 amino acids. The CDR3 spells CASSEVREQYF. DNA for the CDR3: TGTGCCAGCAGTGAAGTACGGGAGCAGTACTTC.

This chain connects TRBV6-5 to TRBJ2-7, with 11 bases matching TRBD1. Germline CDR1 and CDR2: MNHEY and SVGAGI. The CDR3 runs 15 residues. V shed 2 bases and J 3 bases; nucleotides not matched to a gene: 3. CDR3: CASSYGGTGGYEQYF. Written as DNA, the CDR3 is TGTGCCAGCAGTTACGGCGGGACAGGGGGCTACGAGCAGTACTTC.

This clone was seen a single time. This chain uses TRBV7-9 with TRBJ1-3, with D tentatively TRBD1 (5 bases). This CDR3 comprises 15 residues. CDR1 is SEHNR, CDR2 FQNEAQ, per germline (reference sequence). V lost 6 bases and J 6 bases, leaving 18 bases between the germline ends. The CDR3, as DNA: TGTGCCAGCAGGCCAGGACAAGTAAAGGAAAACACCATATATTTT. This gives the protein CASRPGQVKENTIYF.

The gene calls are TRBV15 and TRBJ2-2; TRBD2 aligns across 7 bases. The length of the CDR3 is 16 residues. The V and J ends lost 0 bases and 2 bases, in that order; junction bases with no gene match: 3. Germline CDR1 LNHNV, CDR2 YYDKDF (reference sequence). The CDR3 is CATSRDLADNTGELFF. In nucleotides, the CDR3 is TGTGCCACCAGCAGAGATCTAGCGGATAACACCGGGGAGCTGTTTTTT.

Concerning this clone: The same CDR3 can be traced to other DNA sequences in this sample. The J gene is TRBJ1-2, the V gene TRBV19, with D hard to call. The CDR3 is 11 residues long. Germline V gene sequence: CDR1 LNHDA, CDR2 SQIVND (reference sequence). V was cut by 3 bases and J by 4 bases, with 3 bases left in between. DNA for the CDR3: TGTGCCAGTAGTATCGGCTATGGCTACACCTTC. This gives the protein CASSIGYGYTF.

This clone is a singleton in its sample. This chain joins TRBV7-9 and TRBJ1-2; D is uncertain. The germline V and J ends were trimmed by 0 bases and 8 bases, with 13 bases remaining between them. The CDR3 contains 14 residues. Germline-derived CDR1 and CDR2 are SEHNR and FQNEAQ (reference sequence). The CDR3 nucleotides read TGTGCCAGCAGCTTAGCCGAAGGGAACAGAGGCTACACCTTC. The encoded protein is CASSLAEGNRGYTF.